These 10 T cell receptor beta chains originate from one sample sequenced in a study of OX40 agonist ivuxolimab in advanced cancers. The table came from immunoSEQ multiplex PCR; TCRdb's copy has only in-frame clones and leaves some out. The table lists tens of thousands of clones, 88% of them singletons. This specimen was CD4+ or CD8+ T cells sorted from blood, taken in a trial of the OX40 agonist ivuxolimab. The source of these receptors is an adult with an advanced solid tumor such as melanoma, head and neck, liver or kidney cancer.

CDR3 coding DNA: TGTGCCAGCAGCGCTAGCGGGAGCACAGATACGCAGTATTTT. As protein: CASSASGSTDTQYF. The chain is built from TRBV7-9 and TRBJ2-3; 8 bases fit TRBD2. The CDR3 has 14 residues. Germline loops: CDR1 SEHNR, CDR2 FQNEAQ (reference sequence). The ends lost 5 bases at V and 0 bases at J; junction bases unmatched: 1.

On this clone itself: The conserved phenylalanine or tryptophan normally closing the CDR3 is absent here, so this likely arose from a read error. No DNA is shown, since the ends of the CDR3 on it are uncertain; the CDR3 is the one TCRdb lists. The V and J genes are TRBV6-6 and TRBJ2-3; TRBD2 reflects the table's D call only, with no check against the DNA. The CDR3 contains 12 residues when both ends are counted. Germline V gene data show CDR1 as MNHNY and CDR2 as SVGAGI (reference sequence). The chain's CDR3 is CASSYSKECGSV.

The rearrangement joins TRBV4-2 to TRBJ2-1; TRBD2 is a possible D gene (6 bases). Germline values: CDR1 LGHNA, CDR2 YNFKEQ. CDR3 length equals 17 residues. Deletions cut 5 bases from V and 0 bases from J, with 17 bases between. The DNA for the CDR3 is TGTGCCAGCAGCTCCCGGAGGAGGGAGGTCTCCTACAATGAGCAGTTCTTC. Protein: CASSSRRREVSYNEQFF.

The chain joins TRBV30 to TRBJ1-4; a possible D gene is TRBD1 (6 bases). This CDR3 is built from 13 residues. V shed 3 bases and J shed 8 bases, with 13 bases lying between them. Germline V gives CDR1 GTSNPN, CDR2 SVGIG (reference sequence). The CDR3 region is CAWSTGMREKLFF. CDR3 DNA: TGTGCCTGGAGCACAGGGATGAGAGAAAAACTGTTTTTT.

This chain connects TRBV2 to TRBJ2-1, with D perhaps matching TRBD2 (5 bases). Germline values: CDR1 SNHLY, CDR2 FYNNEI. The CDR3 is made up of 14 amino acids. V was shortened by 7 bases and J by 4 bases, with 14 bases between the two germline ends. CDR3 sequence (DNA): TGTGCCAGCATCGTGGACGGCGGGTACAATGAGCAGTTCTTC. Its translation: CASIVDGGYNEQFF.

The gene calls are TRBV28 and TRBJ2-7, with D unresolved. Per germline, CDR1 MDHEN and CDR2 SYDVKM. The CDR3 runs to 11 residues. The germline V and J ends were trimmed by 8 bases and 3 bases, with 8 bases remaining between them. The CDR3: CASFDHYEQYF. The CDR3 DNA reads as TGTGCCAGCTTCGACCACTACGAGCAGTACTTC.

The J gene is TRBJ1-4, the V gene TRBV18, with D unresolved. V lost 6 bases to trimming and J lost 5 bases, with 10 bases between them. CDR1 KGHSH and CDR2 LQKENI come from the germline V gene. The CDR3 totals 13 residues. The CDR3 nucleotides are TGTGCCAGCTCCGACGTCCTAAATGAAAAACTGTTTTTT. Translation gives CASSDVLNEKLFF.

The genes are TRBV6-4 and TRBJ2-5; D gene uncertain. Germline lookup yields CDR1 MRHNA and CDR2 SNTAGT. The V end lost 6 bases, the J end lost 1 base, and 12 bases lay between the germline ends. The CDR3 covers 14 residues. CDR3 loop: CASRKTPFQETQYF. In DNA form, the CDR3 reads TGTGCCAGCAGGAAGACCCCTTTCCAAGAGACCCAGTACTTC.

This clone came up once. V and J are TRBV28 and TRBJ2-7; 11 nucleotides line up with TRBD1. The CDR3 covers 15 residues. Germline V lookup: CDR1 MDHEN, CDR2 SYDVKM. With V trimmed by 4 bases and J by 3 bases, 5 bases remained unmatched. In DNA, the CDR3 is TGTGCCAGCAGTTCGCCGGGACAGGGGGGCTACGAGCAGTACTTC. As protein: CASSSPGQGGYEQYF. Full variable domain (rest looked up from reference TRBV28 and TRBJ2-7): DVKVTQSSRYLVKRTGEKVFLECVQDMDHENMFWYRQDPGLGLRLIYFSYDVKMKEKGDIPEGYSVSREKKERFSLILESASTNQTSMYLCASSSPGQGGYEQYFGPGTRLTVT.

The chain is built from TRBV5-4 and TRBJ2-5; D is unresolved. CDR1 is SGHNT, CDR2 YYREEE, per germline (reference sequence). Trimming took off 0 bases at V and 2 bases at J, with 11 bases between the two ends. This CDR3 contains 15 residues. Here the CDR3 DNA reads TGTGCCAGCAGCTTGGAGGCTTTAGAGCAAGAGACCCAGTACTTC. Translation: CASSLEALEQETQYF.